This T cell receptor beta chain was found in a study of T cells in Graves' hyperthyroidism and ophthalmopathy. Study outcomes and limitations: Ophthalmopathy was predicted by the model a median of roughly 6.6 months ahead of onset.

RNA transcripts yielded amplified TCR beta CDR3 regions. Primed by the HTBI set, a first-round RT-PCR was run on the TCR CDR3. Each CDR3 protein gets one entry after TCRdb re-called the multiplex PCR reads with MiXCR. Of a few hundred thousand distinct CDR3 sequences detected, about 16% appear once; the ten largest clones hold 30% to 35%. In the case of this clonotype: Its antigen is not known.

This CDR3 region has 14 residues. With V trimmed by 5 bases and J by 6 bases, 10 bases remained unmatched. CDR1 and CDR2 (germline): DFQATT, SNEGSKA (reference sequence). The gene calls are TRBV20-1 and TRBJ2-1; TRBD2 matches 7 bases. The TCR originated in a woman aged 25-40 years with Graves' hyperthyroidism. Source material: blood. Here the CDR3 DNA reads TGCAGTGCTGGGAGCGGGGAGGGGTTCAATGAGCAGTTCTTC. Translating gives CSAGSGEGFNEQFF.